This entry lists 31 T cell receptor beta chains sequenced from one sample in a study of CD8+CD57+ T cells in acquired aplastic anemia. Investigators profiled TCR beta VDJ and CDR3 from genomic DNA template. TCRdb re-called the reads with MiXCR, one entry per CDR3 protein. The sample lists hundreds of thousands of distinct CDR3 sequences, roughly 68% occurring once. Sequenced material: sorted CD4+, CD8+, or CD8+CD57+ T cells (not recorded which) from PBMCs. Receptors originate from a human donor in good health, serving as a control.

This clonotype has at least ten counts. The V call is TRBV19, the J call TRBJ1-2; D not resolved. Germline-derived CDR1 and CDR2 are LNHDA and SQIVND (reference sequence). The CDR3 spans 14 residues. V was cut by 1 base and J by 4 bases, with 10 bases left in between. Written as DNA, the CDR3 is TGTGCCAGTAGTATAGGATCGCAGTCCTATGGCTACACCTTC. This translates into CASSIGSQSYGYTF. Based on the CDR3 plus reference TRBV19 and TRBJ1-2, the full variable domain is DGGITQSPKYLFRKEGQNVTLSCEQNLNHDAMYWYRQDPGQGLRLIYYSQIVNDFQKGDIAEGYSVSREKKESFPLTVTSAQKNPTAFYLCASSIGSQSYGYTFGSGTRLTVV.

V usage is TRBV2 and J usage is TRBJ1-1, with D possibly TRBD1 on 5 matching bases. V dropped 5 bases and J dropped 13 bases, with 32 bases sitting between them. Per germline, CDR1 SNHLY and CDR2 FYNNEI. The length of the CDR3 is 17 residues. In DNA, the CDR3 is TGTGCCAGCAGTCGGGGTGGTGGGCGGGGCACAGATACGCAGTATTTCTTT. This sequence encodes CASSRGGGRGTDTQYFF.

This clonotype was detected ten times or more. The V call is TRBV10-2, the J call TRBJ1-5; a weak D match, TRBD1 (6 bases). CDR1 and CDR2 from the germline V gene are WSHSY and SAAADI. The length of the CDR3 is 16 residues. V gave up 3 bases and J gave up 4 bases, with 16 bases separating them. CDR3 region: CASSEITGPLNQPQHF. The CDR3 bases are TGCGCCAGCAGTGAAATCACAGGGCCGCTTAATCAGCCCCAGCATTTT.

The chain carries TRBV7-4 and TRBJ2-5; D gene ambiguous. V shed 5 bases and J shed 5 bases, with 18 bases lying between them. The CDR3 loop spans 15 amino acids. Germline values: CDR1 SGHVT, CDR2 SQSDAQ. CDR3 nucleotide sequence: TGTGCCAGCAGCCTGGATGGGTCAACAGATGAGACCCAGTACTTC. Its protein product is CASSLDGSTDETQYF.

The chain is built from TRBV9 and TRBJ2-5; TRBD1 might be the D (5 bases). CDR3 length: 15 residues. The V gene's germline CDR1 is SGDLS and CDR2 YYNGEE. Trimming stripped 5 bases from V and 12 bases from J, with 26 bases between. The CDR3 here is CASSEVTGANVLKYF. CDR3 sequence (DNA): TGTGCCAGCAGTGAAGTAACTGGGGCCAACGTCCTGAAGTACTTC.

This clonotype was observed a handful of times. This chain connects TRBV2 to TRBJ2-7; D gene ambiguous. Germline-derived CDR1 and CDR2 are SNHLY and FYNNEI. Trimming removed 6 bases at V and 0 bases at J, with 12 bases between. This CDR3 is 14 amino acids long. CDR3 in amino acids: CASRVGSFSYEQYF. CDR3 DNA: TGTGCCAGCAGGGTGGGTAGTTTCTCCTACGAGCAGTACTTC.

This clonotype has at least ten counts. The CDR3 DNA is TGTGCCATCAGTAGTTCACCAGCTATGGGTAATTCACCCCTCCACTTT. It is translated as CAISSSPAMGNSPLHF. The chain links TRBV10-3 to TRBJ1-6; no clear D gene. V lost 5 bases and J lost 6, with 17 bases in between. Germline CDR1 and CDR2: ENHRY and SYGVKD. The CDR3 sequence is 16 residues long.

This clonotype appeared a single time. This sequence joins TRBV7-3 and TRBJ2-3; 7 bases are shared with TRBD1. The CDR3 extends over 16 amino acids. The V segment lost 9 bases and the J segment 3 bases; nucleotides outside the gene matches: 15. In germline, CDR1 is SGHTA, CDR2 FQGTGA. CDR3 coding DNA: TGTGCCAGTAGCACTAGGCAGGGGGATGCGACAGATACGCAGTATTTT. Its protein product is CASSTRQGDATDTQYF.

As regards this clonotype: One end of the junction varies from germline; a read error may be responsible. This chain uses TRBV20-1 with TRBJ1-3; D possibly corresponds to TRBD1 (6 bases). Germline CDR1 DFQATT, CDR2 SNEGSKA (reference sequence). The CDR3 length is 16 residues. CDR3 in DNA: TGCAGTGCCAGAGATCCCCGGACAGACATGGGAAACACCATATATTTT. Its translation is CSARDPRTDMGNTIYF.

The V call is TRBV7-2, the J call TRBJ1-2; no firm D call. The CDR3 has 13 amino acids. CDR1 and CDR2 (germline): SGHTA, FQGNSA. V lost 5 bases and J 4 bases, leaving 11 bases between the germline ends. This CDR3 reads CASSNGQSYGYTF. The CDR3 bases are TGTGCCAGCAGCAACGGGCAGAGCTATGGCTACACCTTC. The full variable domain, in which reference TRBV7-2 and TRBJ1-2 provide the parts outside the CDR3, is GAGVSQSPSNKVTEKGKDVELRCDPISGHTALYWYRQSLGQGLEFLIYFQGNSAPDKSGLPSDRFSAERTGGSVSTLTIQRTQQEDSAVYLCASSNGQSYGYTFGSGTRLTVV.

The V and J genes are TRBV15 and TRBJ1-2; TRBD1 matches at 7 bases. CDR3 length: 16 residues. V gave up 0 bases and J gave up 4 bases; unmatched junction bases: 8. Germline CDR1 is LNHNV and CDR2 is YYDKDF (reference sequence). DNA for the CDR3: TGTGCCACCAGCAGAGAAGAGGGGGCCCTAATCTATGGCTACACCTTC. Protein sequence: CATSREEGALIYGYTF.

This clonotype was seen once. The CDR3 loop is CASSADNQKAPLHF. As DNA, the CDR3 is TGTGCCAGCAGCGCGGACAATCAAAAGGCGCCCCTCCACTTT. V gene TRBV7-2 combines with J gene TRBJ1-6, with TRBD1 as a possible D gene (5 bases). V lost 5 bases and J 13 bases, leaving 18 bases between the germline ends. CDR3 length: 14 amino acids. Germline CDR1 SGHTA, CDR2 FQGNSA.

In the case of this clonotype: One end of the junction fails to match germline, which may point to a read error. The CDR3 DNA sequence: TGTGCCAGCAGCTTAGAAGGGTGTGGCTCCACCTTC. Residues: CASSLEGCGSTF. V usage is TRBV5-1 and J usage is TRBJ1-2; D is uncertain. CDR1 is SGHRS and CDR2 is YFSETQ in the germline V gene. This CDR3 region has 12 residues.

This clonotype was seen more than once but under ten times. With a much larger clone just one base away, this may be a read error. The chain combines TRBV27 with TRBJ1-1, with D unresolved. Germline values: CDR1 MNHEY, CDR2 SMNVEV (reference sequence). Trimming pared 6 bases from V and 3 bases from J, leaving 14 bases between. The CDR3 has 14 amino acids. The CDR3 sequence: CASRKRGGDTEAFF. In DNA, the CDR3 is TGTGCCAGCAGGAAACGGGGTGGAGACACTGAAGCTTTCTTT.

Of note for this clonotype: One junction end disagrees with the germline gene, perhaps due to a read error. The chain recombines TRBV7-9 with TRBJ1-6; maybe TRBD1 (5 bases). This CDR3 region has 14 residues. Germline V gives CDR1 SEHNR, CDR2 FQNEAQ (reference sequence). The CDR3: CASSLAPGGGYTFF. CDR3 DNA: TGTGCCAGCAGCTTAGCGCCTGGGGGTGGCTACACCTTCTTT.

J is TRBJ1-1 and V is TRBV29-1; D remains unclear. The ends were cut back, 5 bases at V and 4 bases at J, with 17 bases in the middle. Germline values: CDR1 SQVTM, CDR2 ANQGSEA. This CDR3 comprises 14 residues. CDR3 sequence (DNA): TGCAGCGTTCAAGGACGAAAAGGTGGCACTGAAGCTTTCTTT. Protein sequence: CSVQGRKGGTEAFF.

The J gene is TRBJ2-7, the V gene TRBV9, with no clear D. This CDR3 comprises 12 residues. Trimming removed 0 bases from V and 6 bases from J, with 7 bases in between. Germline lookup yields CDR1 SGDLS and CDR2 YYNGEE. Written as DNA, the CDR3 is TGTGCCAGCAGCGTAGGGAGACCCGAGCAGTACGTC. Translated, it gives CASSVGRPEQYV.

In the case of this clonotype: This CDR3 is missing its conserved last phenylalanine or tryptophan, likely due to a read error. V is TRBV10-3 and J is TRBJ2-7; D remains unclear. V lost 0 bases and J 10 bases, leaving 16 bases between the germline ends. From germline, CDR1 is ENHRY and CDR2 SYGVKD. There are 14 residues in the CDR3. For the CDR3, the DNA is TGTGCCATCAGTGAGTCAAGCGCTCAAGAGAACCAGTACTTG. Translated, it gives CAISESSAQENQYL.

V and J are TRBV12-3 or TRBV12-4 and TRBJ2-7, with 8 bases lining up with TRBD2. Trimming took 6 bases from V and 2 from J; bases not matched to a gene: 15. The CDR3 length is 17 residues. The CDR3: CASRPLPERGFTYEQYF. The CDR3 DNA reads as TGTGCCAGCAGACCACTCCCTGAGCGGGGGTTTACCTACGAGCAGTACTTC.

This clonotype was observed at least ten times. CDR3 protein: CASKLAEGVRELFF. In DNA, the CDR3 is TGTGCCAGCAAGTTGGCAGAAGGGGTCCGGGAGCTGTTTTTT. V gene TRBV6-6 combines with J gene TRBJ2-2; D perhaps matches TRBD1 (5 bases). Trimming removed 7 bases at V and 9 bases at J, with 18 bases between. In germline, CDR1 is MNHNY, CDR2 SVGAGI (reference sequence). The CDR3 sequence is 14 residues long.

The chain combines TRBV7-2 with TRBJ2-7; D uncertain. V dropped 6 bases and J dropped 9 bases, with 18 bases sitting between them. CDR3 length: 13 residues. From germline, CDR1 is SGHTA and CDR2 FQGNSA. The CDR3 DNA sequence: TGTGCCAGCAGTTACGCGCAGTTGGATACGCAGTACTTC. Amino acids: CASSYAQLDTQYF.

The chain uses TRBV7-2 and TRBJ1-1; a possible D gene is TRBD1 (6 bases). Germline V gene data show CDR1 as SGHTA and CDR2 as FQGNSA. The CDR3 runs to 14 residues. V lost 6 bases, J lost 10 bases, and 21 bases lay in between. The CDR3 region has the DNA TGTGCCAGCAGTTCTCAGACAGGTTCGGGTTTAGCTTTCTTT. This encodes CASSSQTGSGLAFF.

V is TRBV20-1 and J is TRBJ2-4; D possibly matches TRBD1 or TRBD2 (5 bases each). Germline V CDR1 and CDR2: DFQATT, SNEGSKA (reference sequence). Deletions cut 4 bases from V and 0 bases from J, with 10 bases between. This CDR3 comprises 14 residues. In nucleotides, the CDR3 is TGCAGTGCTACGCCGGGGACAGCCAAAAACATTCAGTACTTC. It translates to CSATPGTAKNIQYF.

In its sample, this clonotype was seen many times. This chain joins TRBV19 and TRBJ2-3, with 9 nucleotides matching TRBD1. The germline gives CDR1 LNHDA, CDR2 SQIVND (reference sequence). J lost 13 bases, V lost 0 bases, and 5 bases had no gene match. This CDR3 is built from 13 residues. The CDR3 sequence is CASSIDGTGYKYF. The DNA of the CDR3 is TGTGCCAGTAGTATAGACGGGACAGGGTATAAGTATTTT.

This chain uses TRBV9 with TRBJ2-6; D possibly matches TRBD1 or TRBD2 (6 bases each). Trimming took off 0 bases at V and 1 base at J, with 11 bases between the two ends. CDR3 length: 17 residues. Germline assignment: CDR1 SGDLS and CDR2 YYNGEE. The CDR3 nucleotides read TGTGCCAGCAGCGTAGGTGGAGGGGGTTCTGGGGCCAACGTCCTGACTTTC. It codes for CASSVGGGGSGANVLTF.

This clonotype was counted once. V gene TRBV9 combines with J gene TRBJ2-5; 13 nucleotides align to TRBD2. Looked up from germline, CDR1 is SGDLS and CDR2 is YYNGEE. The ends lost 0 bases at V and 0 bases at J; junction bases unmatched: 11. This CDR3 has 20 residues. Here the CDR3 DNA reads TGTGCCAGCAGCGTAGTTATTAAATGGACTAGCGGGGGTCACCAAGAGACCCAGTACTTC. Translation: CASSVVIKWTSGGHQETQYF. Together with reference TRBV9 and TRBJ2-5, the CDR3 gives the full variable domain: DSGVTQTPKHLITATGQRVTLRCSPRSGDLSVYWYQQSLDQGLQFLIQYYNGEERAKGNILERFSAQQFPDLHSELNLSSLELGDSALYFCASSVVIKWTSGGHQETQYFGPGTRLLVL.

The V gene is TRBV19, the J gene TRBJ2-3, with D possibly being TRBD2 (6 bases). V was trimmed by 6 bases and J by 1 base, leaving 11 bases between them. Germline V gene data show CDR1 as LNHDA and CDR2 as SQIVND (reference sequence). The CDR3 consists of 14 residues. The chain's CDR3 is CASRHPGGTDTQYF. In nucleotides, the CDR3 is TGTGCCAGTAGGCACCCGGGGGGCACAGATACGCAGTATTTT.

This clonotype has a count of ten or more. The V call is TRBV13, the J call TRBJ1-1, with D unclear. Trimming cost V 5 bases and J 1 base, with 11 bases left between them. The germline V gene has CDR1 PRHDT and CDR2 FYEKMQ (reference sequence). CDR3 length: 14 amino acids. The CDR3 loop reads CASSLQPTNTEAFF. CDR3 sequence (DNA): TGTGCCAGCAGCCTACAGCCTACGAACACTGAAGCTTTCTTT.

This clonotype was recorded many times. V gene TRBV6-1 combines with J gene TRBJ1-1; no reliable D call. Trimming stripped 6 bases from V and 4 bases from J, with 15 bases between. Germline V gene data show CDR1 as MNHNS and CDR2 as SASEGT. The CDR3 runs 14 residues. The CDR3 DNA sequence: TGTGCCAGCAGCGAAACGACGGGGATCACTGAAGCTTTCTTT. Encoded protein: CASSETTGITEAFF.

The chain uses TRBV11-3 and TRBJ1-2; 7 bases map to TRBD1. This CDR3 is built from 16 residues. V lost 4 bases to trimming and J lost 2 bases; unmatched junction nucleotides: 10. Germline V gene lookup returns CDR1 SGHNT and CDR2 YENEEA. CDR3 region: CASSSGGTGQNYGYTF. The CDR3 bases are TGTGCCAGCAGCTCAGGGGGGACGGGACAAAACTATGGCTACACCTTC.

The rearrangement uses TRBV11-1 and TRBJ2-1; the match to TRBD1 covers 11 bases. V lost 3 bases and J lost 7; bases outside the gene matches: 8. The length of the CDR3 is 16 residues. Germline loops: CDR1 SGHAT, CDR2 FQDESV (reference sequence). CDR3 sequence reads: CASSFRRGQGANEQFF. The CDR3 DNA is TGTGCCAGCAGCTTTCGCCGTGGACAGGGGGCAAATGAGCAGTTCTTC.